This TCR beta chain emerged from a study of blood T cell repertoires in COVID-19. Sequencing used immunoSEQ multiplex PCR; TCRdb keeps in-frame clones, though not all of them. In the table there are about 280,000 clones, roughly 86% of which are singletons. This clone has a handful of counts. The sample holds other DNA sequences that translate to the same CDR3. The CDR3 contains 15 residues. Germline trimming cut 2 bases from V and 5 bases from J; bases unmatched to any gene: 6. The germline V gene encodes CDR1 MNHEY and CDR2 SVGAGI. The specimen sequenced was peripheral blood. The gene calls are TRBV6-5 and TRBJ1-2, with 9 bases aligning to TRBD1. The receptor was isolated from a man aged 18 to 30 with active or convalescent COVID-19. CDR3 sequence reads: CASSYRGQGLYGYTF. DNA of the CDR3: TGTGCCAGCAGTTACAGGGGACAGGGTTTATATGGCTACACCTTC.